The 15 T cell receptor beta chains reported below all come from one sample, sequenced in a study of control samples from healthy donors and cancer patients. Generated by immunoSEQ multiplex PCR, the TCRdb table keeps only in-frame clones and is missing some. The sample records 75,000 to 90,000 clones, approximately 90% being singletons. The sample taken for sequencing was blood. Receptors originate from a man aged 45-65 years in good health.

V is TRBV2 and J is TRBJ2-5; maybe TRBD1 (8 bases). V lost 11 bases, J lost 4 bases, and 14 bases lay in between. The CDR3 consists of 12 residues. CDR1 is SNHLY and CDR2 is FYNNEI in the germline V gene. CDR3 in amino acids: CAGNRGGETQYF. Written as DNA, the CDR3 is TGTGCCGGGAACAGGGGGGGAGAGACCCAGTACTTC.

This clone was seen once. The rearrangement joins TRBV7-2 to TRBJ1-6; 8 bases align to TRBD1. Germline trimming cut 5 bases from V and 9 bases from J; bases unmatched to any gene: 6. The CDR3 totals 14 residues. Germline V CDR1 and CDR2: SGHTA, FQGNSA. CDR3 coding DNA: TGTGCCAGCAGCCCGGACAGGGTAGCTTCACCCCTCCACTTT. Its translation: CASSPDRVASPLHF.

In this sample, this clone turned up once. This rearrangement joins TRBV7-8 to TRBJ2-7, with a tentative D call TRBD1 (5 bases). Germline V gene data show CDR1 as SGHVS and CDR2 as FQNEAQ. V was trimmed by 1 base and J by 6 bases, leaving 13 bases between them. The CDR3 totals 14 residues. CDR3 residues: CASSLVRIQGEQYF. DNA for the CDR3: TGTGCCAGCAGCTTAGTTCGCATCCAGGGCGAGCAGTACTTC. The full variable domain, with the rest looked up from reference TRBV7-8 and TRBJ2-7, is GAGVSQSPRYKVAKRGQDVALRCDPISGHVSLFWYQQALGQGPEFLTYFQNEAQLDKSGLPSDRFFAERPEGSVSTLKIQRTQQEDSAVYLCASSLVRIQGEQYFGPGTRLTVT.

This clone came up once. The rearrangement joins TRBV7-8 to TRBJ1-2, with TRBD1 as a possible D gene (5 bases). Looked up from germline, CDR1 is SGHVS and CDR2 is FQNEAQ. V dropped 5 bases and J dropped 2 bases, with 15 bases sitting between them. This CDR3 comprises 15 residues. The DNA of the CDR3 is TGTGCCAGCAGCCCCGGCCGGGACGGGAACTATGGCTACACCTTC. This sequence encodes CASSPGRDGNYGYTF.

This chain joins TRBV25-1 and TRBJ2-3; 10 bases line up with TRBD2. The CDR3 is made up of 16 amino acids. With 4 bases clipped from V and 5 bases from J, the junction kept 9 bases outside the gene matches. Per germline, CDR1 MGHDK and CDR2 SYGVNS. DNA of the CDR3: TGTGCCAGCAGTGCCCTTAGCGGGGGGATTGTAGATACGCAGTATTTT. Translating it yields CASSALSGGIVDTQYF.

The J gene is TRBJ2-7, the V gene TRBV14, with D tentatively TRBD1 (6 bases). This CDR3 has 15 residues. Germline V gene lookup returns CDR1 SGHDN and CDR2 FVKESK. V was cut by 4 bases and J by 2 bases, with 15 bases left in between. The CDR3 loop is CASSPQGWYPYEQYF. The CDR3 DNA sequence: TGTGCCAGCAGCCCTCAGGGGTGGTATCCCTACGAGCAGTACTTC.

The chain couples TRBV2 to TRBJ1-1; 7 bases align to TRBD1. Germline CDR1 reads SNHLY; CDR2 reads FYNNEI. This CDR3 is 12 amino acids long. J gave up 10 bases and V 4 bases, and 6 bases lay outside the gene matches. The CDR3 loop is CASSGDQGVAFF. The CDR3 nucleotides are TGTGCCAGCAGTGGAGACCAGGGGGTAGCTTTCTTT.

CDR3 nucleotide sequence: TGCGCCAGCAGCTTACTAGCGGGTTCGTCCGGGGAGCTGTTTTTT. Residues: CASSLLAGSSGELFF. This rearrangement joins TRBV5-1 to TRBJ2-2; 9 nucleotides line up with TRBD2. Unmatched junction bases numbered 5, after V lost 2 bases and J lost 6 bases. In germline, CDR1 is SGHRS, CDR2 YFSETQ. This CDR3 comprises 15 residues.

This chain joins TRBV25-1 and TRBJ2-7, with 9 bases identical to TRBD1. V lost 9 bases, J lost 0 bases, and 9 bases stayed unmatched. CDR3 length equals 15 residues. The V gene's germline CDR1 is MGHDK and CDR2 SYGVNS. CDR3 coding DNA: TGTGCCAGTCATCCGGGGACAGGGTTCTCCTACGAGCAGTACTTC. This encodes CASHPGTGFSYEQYF.

This clone was counted once. The junction differs from germline at one of its ends, possibly a read error. This chain connects TRBV4-3 to TRBJ1-4, with D perhaps TRBD1 (5 bases). This CDR3 is 13 amino acids long. The germline CDR1 and CDR2 sequences are LGHNA and YSLEER. Here the CDR3 DNA reads TGCGCCACCAGCCAACGGGGGGGGGACCTCATGTTTTTT. Encoded protein: CATSQRGGDLMFF.

J is TRBJ2-7 and V is TRBV5-1, with TRBD1 matching over 9 bases. The CDR3 loop spans 13 amino acids. Germline V lookup: CDR1 SGHRS, CDR2 YFSETQ. V gave up 4 bases and J gave up 6 bases; unmatched junction bases: 5. Here the CDR3 reads CASSNTGGGEQYF. For the CDR3, the DNA is TGCGCCAGCAGCAACACAGGGGGCGGCGAGCAGTACTTC.

The V and J genes are TRBV10-2 and TRBJ2-1, with D perhaps matching TRBD2 (5 bases). From germline, CDR1 is WSHSY and CDR2 SAAADI. Trimming stripped 3 bases from V and 2 bases from J, with 20 bases between. This CDR3 spans 18 amino acids. The CDR3 DNA follows: TGCGCCAGCAGTGAATTTTACGGGAACGGGGTTCCCTACAATGAGCAGTTCTTC. Translated: CASSEFYGNGVPYNEQFF.

The genes are TRBV5-1 and TRBJ2-2; 7 bases are a match to TRBD1. The length of the CDR3 is 16 residues. After removal of 0 bases from V and 3 bases from J, the junction contained 5 bases not matched to a gene. Germline V gives CDR1 SGHRS, CDR2 YFSETQ. The CDR3 coding sequence is TGCGCCAGCAGCTTGGCCAAGGGGGCGGACACCGGGGAGCTGTTTTTT. Translating gives CASSLAKGADTGELFF.

The chain recombines TRBV19 with TRBJ1-1; 8 bases match TRBD1. With V trimmed by 6 bases and J by 2 bases, 5 bases remained unmatched. The CDR3 is 14 amino acids. Germline V gene sequence: CDR1 LNHDA, CDR2 SQIVND (reference sequence). The CDR3 DNA follows: TGTGCCAGTAGGCTGGGACAGGAAAACACTGAAGCTTTCTTT. It codes for CASRLGQENTEAFF.

The chain carries TRBV3-1 (or the pseudogene TRBV3-2) and TRBJ1-6; maybe TRBD1 (5 bases). V was cut by 2 bases and J by 10 bases, with 15 bases left in between. CDR1 is LGHDT, CDR2 YNNKEL, per germline (reference sequence). The CDR3 loop spans 15 amino acids. CDR3 DNA sequence: TGTGCCAGCAGCCAAACCGGGACTGCGGACTCACCCCTCCACTTT. Protein: CASSQTGTADSPLHF.